The clone carrying this TCR beta chain was recorded many times. Time point specified: sample taken at primary tumor resection. A total of over 70 untreated early-stage non-small cell lung cancer patients served as donors. Researchers sequenced whole RNA taken from tumor, nontumor lung or frozen PBMC without sorting. This specimen comes from a study of spatial heterogeneity in lung cancer. At the level of the study: There were, on average, more than ten raw-read appearances for each unique TCR and UMI combination.

A distinct unique molecular identifier was carried by each TCR cDNA molecule. Each CDR3 protein is one row after TCRdb ran MiXCR on the 5' RACE reads. The data contain about 35,000 distinct CDR3 sequences, 3.1% of them singletons. There are 15 residues in the CDR3. Germline V gene data show CDR1 as LGHDT and CDR2 as YNNKEL (reference sequence). Trimming left V 3 bases short and J 2 bases short, with 12 bases between. The chain recombines TRBV3-1 with TRBJ2-3, with no clear D. This sequence was found in a male donor with early-stage non-small cell lung cancer. Sample: normal lung tissue next to the tumor, taken at surgery. CDR3: CASSQQWVLTDTQYF. The CDR3 DNA reads TGTGCCAGCAGCCAGCAGTGGGTACTCACAGATACGCAGTATTTT.